A single sample is the source of the 3 T cell receptor beta chains below, sequenced in a study of cytomegalovirus exposure and HLA in healthy donors. 60 Vbeta and 13 Jbeta primers were used in PCR. Measured with immunoSEQ multiplex PCR; TCRdb has only the in-frame clones, and not every one. The sample table includes 100,000 to 150,000 clones. Sequences were obtained from PBMCs. The receptors originated from a woman aged 35 to 49 in good health and CMV-seronegative.

This CDR3 is CASREPGQGTGELFF. CDR3 bases: TGTGCCAGCAGGGAGCCGGGACAGGGGACCGGGGAGCTGTTTTTT. This sequence joins TRBV6-1 and TRBJ2-2; 10 bases match TRBD1. The V and J ends lost 6 bases and 5 bases, in that order; junction bases with no gene match: 6. Germline assignment: CDR1 MNHNS and CDR2 SASEGT. The CDR3 is made up of 15 amino acids.

The chain links TRBV4-3 to TRBJ1-2, with D unclear. There are 15 residues in the CDR3. Germline CDR1 LGHNA, CDR2 YSLEER. Trimming left V 3 bases short and J 5 bases short, with 16 bases between. The CDR3 sequence is CASSHETRVEYGYTF. The DNA for the CDR3 is TGCGCCAGCAGCCATGAGACCCGGGTGGAGTATGGCTACACCTTC.

The V gene is TRBV5-1, the J gene TRBJ2-2, with D possibly TRBD2 on 6 matching bases. The germline CDR1 and CDR2 sequences are SGHRS and YFSETQ. The V gene lost 7 bases and the J gene lost 1 base, with 17 bases spanning the gap. This CDR3 spans 16 amino acids. CDR3 bases: TGCGCCAGCGATCGTGGGGGGTCCCAGAACACCGGGGAGCTGTTTTTT. Translated, it gives CASDRGGSQNTGELFF.